These 22 T cell receptor beta chains were all obtained from the same sample, sequenced in a study of vaccination and CD4 T cells after COVID-19. No cognate antigen is known for these TCRs. Treatment specified: approximately 9-day PBMC culture with coronavirus spike peptide pools or control peptides (ViraFEST assay). The study sequenced cultured CD4+ T cell DNA using the Oncomine TCR Beta short-read assay. Via MiXCR, TCRdb re-called the PCR reads, giving one row per CDR3 protein. The sample holds tens of thousands of distinct CDR3 sequences, 32% seen once. Sequencing input: cultured CD4+ T cells from blood. The origin of the receptors is a human donor with COVID-19.

The rearrangement joins TRBV12-5 to TRBJ1-5, with TRBD1 as a possible D gene (6 bases). V gave up 7 bases and J gave up 1 base, with 26 bases separating them. Germline values: CDR1 LGHNT, CDR2 FRNRAP. The CDR3 totals 19 residues. The CDR3 DNA sequence: TGTGCTAGTGCCGTCGGAACAGGGTTGATAGGGACAAGCAATCAGCCCCAGCATTTT. It is translated as CASAVGTGLIGTSNQPQHF.

This rearrangement joins TRBV7-2 to TRBJ2-1; D not resolved. Looked up from germline, CDR1 is SGHTA and CDR2 is FQGNSA. The CDR3 sequence is 13 residues long. Trimming removed 5 bases from V and 5 bases from J, with 10 bases in between. CDR3 sequence (DNA): TGTGCCAGCAGCCCCCGGTCAGACAATGAGCAGTTCTTC. Translation gives CASSPRSDNEQFF.

A few counts support this clonotype. The rearrangement links TRBV6-5 to TRBJ1-2; D call uncertain. The V end was cut by 4 bases, the J end by 6 bases, with 18 bases between. The CDR3 has 15 residues. CDR1 and CDR2 (germline): MNHEY, SVGAGI. As DNA, the CDR3 is TGTGCCAGCAGTTTATCGATGGGTGGGAGGGATGGCTACACCTTC. Protein: CASSLSMGGRDGYTF.

The J gene is TRBJ2-3, the V gene TRBV5-1; 8 bases are shared with TRBD1. Germline CDR1 reads SGHRS; CDR2 reads YFSETQ. V was clipped by 5 bases and J by 0 bases; unmatched bases: 5. The CDR3 consists of 15 residues. CDR3 sequence: CASSWGTGSTDTQYF. CDR3 nucleotides: TGCGCCAGCAGTTGGGGGACAGGAAGCACAGATACGCAGTATTTT.

This clonotype came up once. V usage is TRBV5-1 and J usage is TRBJ2-2, with TRBD2 identical over 8 bases. Trimming at V came to 4 bases and at J to 4 bases, leaving 12 bases not matched to a gene. In germline, CDR1 is SGHRS, CDR2 YFSETQ. The CDR3 spans 17 residues. The CDR3 sequence is CASSPSSAGGATGELFF. In nucleotides, the CDR3 is TGCGCCAGCAGCCCCTCTTCCGCCGGGGGGGCCACCGGGGAGCTGTTTTTT.

This clonotype appeared a few times. The J gene is TRBJ2-3, the V gene TRBV21-1; the tabulated D call, TRBD2, remains unverified against the DNA. TRBV21-1 is a known pseudogene. This CDR3 has 18 residues. DNA for the CDR3: TGTGCCAGCAGCTCCCGGCTAGCGGGGGGGAGGGGCACAGATACGCAGTATTTT. As protein: CASSSRLAGGRGTDTQYF.

The V gene is TRBV2, the J gene TRBJ1-6; 8 bases match TRBD1. Germline assignment: CDR1 SNHLY and CDR2 FYNNEI. The CDR3 has 12 amino acids. The J segment lost 10 bases and the V segment lost 9 bases, leaving 5 bases of the junction unmatched. The CDR3 DNA reads TGTGCCAGTGGGACAGGCCCCTCACCCCTCCACTTT. This codes for CASGTGPSPLHF. The full variable domain, in which reference TRBV2 and TRBJ1-6 provide the parts outside the CDR3, is EPEVTQTPSHQVTQMGQEVILRCVPISNHLYFYWYRQILGQKVEFLVSFYNNEISEKSEIFDDQFSVERPDGSNFTLKIRSTKLEDSAMYFCASGTGPSPLHFGNGTRLTVT.

The chain links TRBV7-9 to TRBJ2-5, with 8 bases that match TRBD1. Unmatched junction bases numbered 6, after V lost 3 bases and J lost 6 bases. Germline values: CDR1 SEHNR, CDR2 FQNEAQ (reference sequence). This CDR3 spans 14 amino acids. The CDR3 coding sequence is TGTGCCAGCAGCTTTGGACAGGGACCCAAGACCCAGTACTTC. Translating gives CASSFGQGPKTQYF.

The chain combines TRBV27 with TRBJ2-7; D possibly uses TRBD1 or TRBD2 (5 bases each). CDR3 length equals 15 residues. V was cut by 0 bases and J by 2 bases, with 11 bases left in between. From germline, CDR1 is MNHEY and CDR2 SMNVEV (reference sequence). CDR3 region: CASSLSGTVAYEQYF. In DNA form, the CDR3 reads TGTGCCAGCAGTTTATCTGGGACGGTGGCCTACGAGCAGTACTTC.

The genes are TRBV29-1 and TRBJ1-2, with 10 positions matching TRBD1. This CDR3 region has 12 residues. V was clipped by 7 bases and J by 7 bases; unmatched bases: 6. CDR1 SQVTM and CDR2 ANQGSEA come from the germline V gene. This CDR3 reads CSGTGTGVGYTF. CDR3 DNA: TGCAGCGGTACCGGGACAGGGGTTGGCTACACCTTC. The full variable domain, rest sourced from reference TRBV29-1 and TRBJ1-2, is SAVISQKPSRDICQRGTSLTIQCQVDSQVTMMFWYRQQPGQSLTLIATANQGSEATYESGFVIDKFPISRPNLTFSTLTVSNMSPEDSSIYLCSGTGTGVGYTFGSGTRLTVV.

V usage is TRBV7-2 and J usage is TRBJ2-1; D gene ambiguous. The CDR3 totals 12 residues. V was shortened by 6 bases and J by 9 bases, with 12 bases between the two germline ends. The germline V gene has CDR1 SGHTA and CDR2 FQGNSA. The CDR3 loop reads CASRVSTIEQFF. CDR3 DNA: TGTGCCAGCAGGGTATCAACTATTGAGCAGTTCTTC.

This chain uses TRBV7-8 with TRBJ2-3; D is unresolved. Germline loops: CDR1 SGHVS, CDR2 FQNEAQ. CDR3 length equals 15 residues. V lost 1 base and J 6 bases, leaving 14 bases between the germline ends. The CDR3 nucleotides are TGTGCCAGCAGCTTAGTGGCGCTAGGTAGCGATACGCAGTATTTT. Its protein is CASSLVALGSDTQYF.

The V and J genes are TRBV6-4 and TRBJ2-2, with a tentative D call TRBD1 (5 bases). The germline V and J ends were trimmed by 3 bases and 4 bases, with 12 bases remaining between them. Germline V lookup: CDR1 MRHNA, CDR2 SNTAGT. This CDR3 region has 15 residues. CDR3 sequence: CASSDGQGVTGELFF. The CDR3 DNA sequence: TGTGCCAGCAGTGATGGGCAGGGTGTCACCGGGGAGCTGTTTTTT.

The chain links TRBV5-1 to TRBJ2-5, with 7 bases identical to TRBD1. Unmatched junction bases numbered 12, after V lost 4 bases and J lost 9 bases. The V gene's germline CDR1 is SGHRS and CDR2 YFSETQ. The CDR3 is 14 amino acids. Written as DNA, the CDR3 is TGCGCCAGCAGCCCCGACCCCGGGACAGCTTCCCAGTACTTC. Residues: CASSPDPGTASQYF. Full variable domain (outside the CDR3, taken from reference TRBV5-1 and TRBJ2-5): KAGVTQTPRYLIKTRGQQVTLSCSPISGHRSVSWYQQTPGQGLQFLFEYFSETQRNKGNFPGRFSGRQFSNSRSEMNVSTLELGDSALYLCASSPDPGTASQYFGPGTRLLVL.

This chain uses TRBV11-1 with TRBJ1-2; the match to TRBD1 covers 11 bases. The CDR3 is made up of 15 amino acids. Germline CDR1 is SGHAT and CDR2 is FQDESV (reference sequence). V trimming: 6 bases; J trimming: 5 bases; junction bases outside the gene matches: 8. The CDR3 here is CASRPVDRGRYGYTF. Here the CDR3 DNA reads TGTGCCAGCAGACCCGTGGACAGGGGGCGTTATGGCTACACCTTC.

This clonotype was detected a few times. The CDR3: CASSEVAGNTGELFF. The DNA of the CDR3 is TGTGCCAGCAGTGAGGTGGCAGGGAACACCGGGGAGCTGTTTTTT. The chain joins TRBV2 to TRBJ2-2; D is uncertain. Trimming cost V 3 bases and J 1 base, with 9 bases left between them. Germline V gives CDR1 SNHLY, CDR2 FYNNEI. The CDR3 extends over 15 amino acids.

This rearrangement joins TRBV18 to TRBJ1-2, with D maybe TRBD1 (5 bases). The CDR3 extends over 13 amino acids. Germline CDR1 reads KGHSH; CDR2 reads LQKENI. V was clipped by 3 bases and J by 2 bases, with 7 bases between them. The CDR3 protein is CASSPQGNYGYTF. In DNA, the CDR3 is TGTGCCAGCTCACCTCAGGGAAACTATGGCTACACCTTC. Full variable domain (missing parts from reference TRBV18 and TRBJ1-2): NAGVMQNPRHLVRRRGQEARLRCSPMKGHSHVYWYRQLPEEGLKFMVYLQKENIIDESGMPKERFSAEFPKEGPSILRIQQVVRGDSAAYFCASSPQGNYGYTFGSGTRLTVV.

The chain carries TRBV19 and TRBJ2-3, with TRBD1 matching 9 bases. The CDR3 is made up of 15 amino acids. With V trimmed by 3 bases and J by 3 bases, 4 bases remained unmatched. Germline V gene data show CDR1 as LNHDA and CDR2 as SQIVND (reference sequence). The CDR3 DNA reads TGTGCCAGTAGTATTGGACAGGGGAAAACAGATACGCAGTATTTT. This gives the protein CASSIGQGKTDTQYF.

This chain links TRBV6-5 with TRBJ2-7, with 7 nucleotides matching TRBD2. Germline loops: CDR1 MNHEY, CDR2 SVGAGI. After removal of 2 bases from V and 2 bases from J, the junction contained 6 bases not matched to a gene. There are 15 residues in the CDR3. CDR3 coding DNA: TGTGCCAGCAGTTACCCGGGGGGTAACACCTACGAGCAGTACTTC. Translation: CASSYPGGNTYEQYF.

This chain links TRBV4-1 with TRBJ2-2; unclear D gene. The CDR3 has 12 amino acids. Trimming took 4 bases from V and 6 from J, leaving 6 bases between them. Germline loops: CDR1 MGHRA, CDR2 YSYEKL. CDR3: CASSPLAGELFF. CDR3 DNA: TGCGCCAGCAGCCCTCTGGCCGGGGAGCTGTTTTTT.

V and J are TRBV5-1 and TRBJ2-3; 13 nucleotides match TRBD2. The CDR3 runs 17 residues. V trimming: 0 bases; J trimming: 4 bases; junction bases outside the gene matches: 5. The germline gives CDR1 SGHRS, CDR2 YFSETQ. CDR3 nucleotides: TGCGCCAGCAGCTTGGCCACTAGCGGGGGGGGCCCAGATACGCAGTATTTT. Its translation: CASSLATSGGGPDTQYF.

The chain couples TRBV6-2 or TRBV6-3 to TRBJ2-7; TRBD2 might be the D (5 bases). V was pared by 10 bases and J by 1 base, with 17 bases between. The CDR3 is 14 amino acids. The V gene's germline CDR1 is MNHEY and CDR2 SVGEGT. CDR3 bases: TGTGCCACCACGCGGGCGGGCCTGTCCTACGAGCAGTACTTC. This translates into CATTRAGLSYEQYF.